Sequencing of this TCR beta chain was carried out in a study of blood T cell repertoires in COVID-19. As for the study in general: Samples taken during acute and convalescent COVID-19 were collected in the United States, Italy and Spain. The analysed material was cDNA or gDNA that came from T cells, B-cell-depleted T cells, or PBMCs.

In the study's own analysis: Estimation of nucleated cell counts relied on the amplification of reference gene primers. Sequenced by immunoSEQ multiplex PCR; TCRdb stores in-frame clones only, minus some. The V and J calls and clone size were taken over from that table, and D and trimming were inferred from the DNA. The sample yields 85,000 to 120,000 clones, around 90% seen once. The germline V gene encodes CDR1 MNHEY and CDR2 SVGAGI. CDR3 length: 16 residues. The V and J ends lost 3 bases and 4 bases, in that order; junction bases with no gene match: 9. Material: peripheral blood. This chain uses TRBV6-5 with TRBJ2-5, with 9 bases matching TRBD1. The receptor comes from a man aged 45-65 years with active or convalescent COVID-19. The CDR3 DNA reads as TGTGCCAGCAGTTATACCTTTACGGGACAGGGAGAGACCCAGTACTTC. Protein: CASSYTFTGQGETQYF.